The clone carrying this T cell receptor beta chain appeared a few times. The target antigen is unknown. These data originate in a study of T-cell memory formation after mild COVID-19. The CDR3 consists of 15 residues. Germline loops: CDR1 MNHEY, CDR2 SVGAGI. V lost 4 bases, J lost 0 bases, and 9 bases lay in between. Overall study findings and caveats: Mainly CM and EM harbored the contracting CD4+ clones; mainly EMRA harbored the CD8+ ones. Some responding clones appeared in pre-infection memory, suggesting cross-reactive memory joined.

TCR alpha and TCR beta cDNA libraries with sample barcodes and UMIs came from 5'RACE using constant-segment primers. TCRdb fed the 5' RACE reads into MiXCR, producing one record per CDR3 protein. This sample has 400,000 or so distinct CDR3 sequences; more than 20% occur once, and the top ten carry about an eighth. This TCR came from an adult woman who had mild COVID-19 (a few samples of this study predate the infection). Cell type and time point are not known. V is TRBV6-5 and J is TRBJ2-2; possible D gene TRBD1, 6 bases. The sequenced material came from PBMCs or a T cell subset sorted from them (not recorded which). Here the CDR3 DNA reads TGTGCCAGCAGTTCCAGGGGCGCGAACACCGGGGAGCTGTTTTTT. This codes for CASSSRGANTGELFF.